The source of this T cell receptor (beta chain) is a study of immune cell composition in non-small cell lung cancer. The CDR3 runs 14 residues. Per the germline V gene, CDR1 is MNHNS and CDR2 is SASEGT. Normal lung was taken at the farthest possible site, at least 3 cm from tumour. Profiled with immunoSEQ multiplex PCR; TCRdb holds only in-frame clones, not every one. The table includes 5,500 to 7,000 clones, around two thirds detected once. The origin of this receptor is a human donor with non-small cell lung cancer. The genes are TRBV6-1 and TRBJ2-4; TRBD1 might be the D (5 bases). The sequenced sample was non-adjacent lung tissue. The CDR3 nucleotides read TGTGCGAAATCAGGGCAACTAGCCAAAAACATTCAGTACTTC. This sequence encodes CAKSGQLAKNIQYF.